The source of this T cell receptor beta chain is a study of T cell repertoires in cytomegalovirus infection. Of note for this clonotype: Antigen specificity is unknown.

A single record per CDR3 protein comes from TCRdb applying MiXCR to the reads. This sample yields 100,000 to 120,000 distinct CDR3 sequences, of which roughly 30% are seen a single time; 41% belongs to the top ten. The CDR3 runs to 12 residues. The V gene lost 5 bases and the J gene lost 8 bases, with 12 bases spanning the gap. The germline CDR1 and CDR2 sequences are SNHLY and FYNNEI. This sequence was found in a human donor in good health (CMV status not recorded). Some clones in this sample may be carry-over from other donors' samples. This sequence joins TRBV2 and TRBJ1-2, with a possible D match to TRBD1 (5 bases). The source was CD8+ T cells from cultured PBMCs, collected from culture after CMV antigen stimulation. The CDR3: CASSYGEGGYTF. The CDR3 DNA reads TGTGCCAGCAGTTACGGGGAGGGGGGCTACACCTTC.